Following are 9 T cell receptor beta chains from one sample sequenced in a study of blood T cells in healthy people across ages. The use of a sample-barcoded 5' primer and a J-beta primer mix characterized a second PCR of roughly 7 to 11 cycles. MiXCR, run by TCRdb on the 5' RACE reads, gives a single entry per CDR3 protein. The sample lists about 1,500,000 distinct CDR3 sequences, 42% seen once, with approximately 7.9% in the top ten. The source material was blood. These receptors all come from a woman between 18 and 29 years old in good health.

This clonotype showed up just once. The chain's CDR3 is CSARRDRAAFF. The CDR3 nucleotides read TGCAGTGCTAGAAGGGACAGGGCAGCTTTCTTT. The V gene is TRBV20-1, the J gene TRBJ1-1; TRBD1 matches at 9 bases. This CDR3 has 11 residues. Trimming cost V 2 bases and J 10 bases; bases outside gene matches: 2. Germline CDR1 DFQATT, CDR2 SNEGSKA (reference sequence).

The rearrangement uses TRBV12-3 or TRBV12-4 and TRBJ2-7; 10 bases line up with TRBD1. With 3 bases clipped from V and 5 bases from J, the junction kept 7 bases outside the gene matches. The CDR3 runs to 15 residues. This CDR3 reads CASSFSPGTGDEQYF. CDR3 DNA sequence: TGTGCCAGCAGTTTCTCCCCCGGGACAGGGGACGAGCAGTACTTC.

This clonotype was picked up a small number of times. The chain links TRBV27 to TRBJ1-2; 7 bases line up with TRBD1. The CDR3 is 14 amino acids. With V trimmed by 6 bases and J by 5 bases, 9 bases remained unmatched. Germline assignment: CDR1 MNHEY and CDR2 SMNVEV (reference sequence). The CDR3 protein is CASRRVTGFYGYTF. DNA of the CDR3: TGTGCCAGCAGGAGGGTGACAGGGTTTTATGGCTACACCTTC.

The gene calls are TRBV4-2 and TRBJ2-4, with 8 bases that match TRBD2. The last part of the DNA fits TRBJ2-5 better; the J call may be wrong. Germline CDR1 LGHNA, CDR2 YNFKEQ. This CDR3 has 17 residues. The CDR3 DNA reads TGTGCCAGCAGCCAAGATTGGACGCGGGGGGCCCAAGAGACCCAGTACTTC. The encoded protein is CASSQDWTRGAQETQYF.

V and J are TRBV29-1 and TRBJ2-2, with TRBD1 matching 10 bases. Per germline, CDR1 SQVTM and CDR2 ANQGSEA. With V trimmed by 8 bases and J by 3 bases, 6 bases remained unmatched. The length of the CDR3 is 14 residues. This CDR3 reads CSRAGQGDTGELFF. The CDR3, as DNA: TGCAGCCGTGCTGGACAGGGGGACACCGGGGAGCTGTTTTTT.

A word on this clonotype: A read error is possible here, since a much larger clone lies one base away. The gene calls are TRBV10-3 and TRBJ1-2; TRBD1 matches 9 bases. Germline values: CDR1 ENHRY, CDR2 SYGVKD. CDR3 size: 13 residues. The CDR3 here is CASTPGQGNGCTF. CDR3 bases: TGTGCCAGCACACCGGGACAGGGAAATGGCTGCACCTTC.

A note on this clonotype: A much larger clonotype is one base distant, so this may be a read error. V usage is TRBV24-1 and J usage is TRBJ2-1, with a possible D match to TRBD2 (5 bases). The end of the DNA aligns better with TRBJ2-7, so the J call may be wrong. Germline CDR1 is KGHDR and CDR2 is SFDVKD. The CDR3 is 14 amino acids. The CDR3 DNA follows: TGTGCCACCAGTGGGGAGAGCTCCTACAATGAGCAGTACTTC. It specifies CATSGESSYNEQYF.

This clonotype appeared a few times. The rearrangement joins TRBV12-3 or TRBV12-4 to TRBJ2-3; 8 bases are a match to TRBD2. This CDR3 spans 14 amino acids. Trimming at V came to 10 bases and at J to 0 bases, leaving 6 bases not matched to a gene. The CDR3 DNA follows: TGTGCCACCGCGGGGGGACTTAGCACAGATACGCAGTATTTT. This gives the protein CATAGGLSTDTQYF.

V is TRBV2 and J is TRBJ2-2; D possibly corresponds to TRBD2 (6 bases). Trimming shortened V by 6 bases and J by 2 bases, and 10 bases separated the two germline ends. Germline CDR1 reads SNHLY; CDR2 reads FYNNEI. The CDR3 runs to 14 residues. The CDR3 protein is CASRGLPNTGELFF. CDR3 bases: TGTGCCAGCAGGGGACTCCCCAACACCGGGGAGCTGTTTTTT.